This TCR beta chain was identified in a study of T cells in Graves' hyperthyroidism and ophthalmopathy (dated by TCRdb to the late 2010s). Background for the entire study: A discovery cohort of about 100 patients, approximately 45 with Graves' ophthalmopathy and 55 to 60 with stable Graves' hyperthyroidism, was used to find distinguishing TCR V-J signatures. The roughly 100 discovery patients were randomly divided into training and test sets at a 7:3 ratio. Prospective prediction of ophthalmopathy was tested in an independent validation cohort consisting of 18 hyperthyroidism patients and around 16 patients who later progressed to ophthalmopathy. Thyroid tissue and blood T-cell repertoires from about six Graves' hyperthyroidism patients were also compared in the study. After sampling, hyperthyroidism patients received methimazole starting at 30 mg daily, and ophthalmopathy patients received high-dose intravenous methylprednisolone. According to the paper, TCR Vbeta CDR3 sequencing was carried out on about 140 peripheral blood samples, which came from over 40 ophthalmopathy, around 75 hyperthyroidism and some 17 progressor patients.

With regard to this clonotype: No cognate antigen has been identified for it. The junction does not match germline at one end; this may be a read error.

There are 14 amino acids in the CDR3, from cysteine to phenylalanine inclusive. Only the CDR3 part of the read is kept: 42 bases, read in frame from the first base. TCR beta CDR3 regions were amplified from RNA transcripts. The first round of RT-PCR for the TCR CDR3 was performed with the HTBI primer set and the Qiagen OneStep RT-PCR kit. The libraries were constructed in a second round of multiplex PCR and then size-selected and purified. Sequencing of the libraries was done on an Illumina HiSeq2000 using paired-end 100 bp reads. The study's own analysis went as follows. SOAPnuke was used to process the raw data, removing reads that contained adapters or uncalled bases, had a mean Phred below 15, or lacked an exact match to the constant primer or identifier. COPE v1.2.5 was used to merge the high-quality paired reads, and each unique nucleotide sequence was defined as a clonotype. MiTCR v1.1 was used to align clonotypes to the IMGT TRBV, TRBD and TRBJ reference segments. The analysis included only V-J combinations with a frequency above 0.0001, which together covered over 98% of the repertoires. The TCS score was defined as F50 (clonal expansion) divided by E x V (chaos), with BLOSUM62-based TCRdist calculated between CDR3 peptides within each V-J. Welch's t-statistics and random forest reduced roughly 540 V-J features to some 14, which were used in a naive Bayes classifier (R e1071). Thyroid-blood repertoire similarity was quantified with the Morisita-Horn index. TCRdb reanalyzed the raw reads on its own, using fastp at Q25 for trimming and MiXCR for clone calling, and kept in-frame beta chains. Rows with a matching CDR3 protein are joined into one entry that keeps the most common DNA and genes. These V and J calls rely on TCRdb rather than the paper's analysis. This sample comprises roughly 500,000 distinct CDR3 sequences, under 60% of them detected only once. The ten largest clones add up to 19% of the sample.

General study outcomes and caveats: In validation, the model predicted progression to ophthalmopathy with approximately 69% sensitivity and less than 80% specificity, a median of roughly seven months before onset. Blood samples also contained most of the expanded thyroid clonotypes (frequency above 0.001), which suggests that blood repertoires may reflect thyroid immune responses. A 13 V-J signature model separated ophthalmopathy from stable hyperthyroidism, with over 85% sensitivity and roughly 81% specificity in cross-validation and 80%/75% in testing. No statistical method was used to fix the sample size in advance, and group allocation was not hidden from the investigators.

The study excluded patients with uncontrolled infections, other autoimmune diseases, pregnancy or lactation. Diagnoses were based on clinical symptoms, serum thyroxine and TRAb, thyroid ultrasound and orbital computed tomography. Total RNA was extracted using Trizol reagent, and RNA quality was assessed on an Agilent 2100 Bioanalyzer. The specimen sequenced was peripheral blood or thyroid tissue (not recorded which). The chain joins TRBV12-3 or TRBV12-4 to TRBJ2-5, with 7 middle bases fitting TRBD2. The receptor's source is an adult woman with Graves' disease, either hyperthyroidism or ophthalmopathy (not recorded which). The DNA sequence is given as TGTGCTAGTGCCGCGAGCGGGGCTCAAGAGGCCCAGTACTTC. The resulting protein is CASAASGAQEAQYF.